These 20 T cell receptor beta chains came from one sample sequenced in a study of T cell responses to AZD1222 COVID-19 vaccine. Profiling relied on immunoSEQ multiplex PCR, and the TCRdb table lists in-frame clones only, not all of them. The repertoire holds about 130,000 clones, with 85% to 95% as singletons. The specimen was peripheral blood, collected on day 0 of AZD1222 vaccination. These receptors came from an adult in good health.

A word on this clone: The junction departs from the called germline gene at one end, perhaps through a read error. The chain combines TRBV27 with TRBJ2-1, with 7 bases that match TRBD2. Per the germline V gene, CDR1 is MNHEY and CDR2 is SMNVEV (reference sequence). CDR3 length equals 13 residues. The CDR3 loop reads CTSSLGIMGGEFF. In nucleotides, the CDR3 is TGTACCAGCAGTTTGGGAATAATGGGGGGGGAGTTCTTC.

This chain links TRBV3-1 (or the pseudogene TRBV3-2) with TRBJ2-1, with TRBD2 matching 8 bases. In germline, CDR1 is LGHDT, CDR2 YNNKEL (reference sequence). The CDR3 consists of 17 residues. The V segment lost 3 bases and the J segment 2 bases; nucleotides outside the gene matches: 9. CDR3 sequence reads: CASSQMTTSVTYNEQFF. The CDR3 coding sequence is TGTGCCAGCAGCCAGATGACGACTAGCGTCACCTACAATGAGCAGTTCTTC.

This CDR3 is CASGRERVSYNEQFF. CDR3 coding DNA: TGTGCCAGCGGACGGGAGAGGGTGTCTTACAATGAGCAGTTCTTC. This rearrangement joins TRBV4-2 to TRBJ2-1; D perhaps matches TRBD2 (6 bases). This CDR3 spans 15 amino acids. In germline, CDR1 is LGHNA, CDR2 YNFKEQ. V lost 8 bases and J 4 bases, leaving 18 bases between the germline ends.

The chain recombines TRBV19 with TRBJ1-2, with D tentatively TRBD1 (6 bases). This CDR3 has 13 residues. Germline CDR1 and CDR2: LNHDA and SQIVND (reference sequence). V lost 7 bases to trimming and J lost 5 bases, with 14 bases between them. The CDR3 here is CASKNSGAYGYTF. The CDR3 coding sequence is TGTGCCAGTAAGAACTCAGGGGCATATGGCTACACCTTC.

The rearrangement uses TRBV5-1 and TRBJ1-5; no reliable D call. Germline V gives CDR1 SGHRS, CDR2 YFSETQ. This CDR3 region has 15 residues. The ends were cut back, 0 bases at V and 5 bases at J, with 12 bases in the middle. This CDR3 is CASSLAVGRDQPQHF. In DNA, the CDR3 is TGCGCCAGCAGCTTGGCCGTCGGGAGAGATCAGCCCCAGCATTTT.

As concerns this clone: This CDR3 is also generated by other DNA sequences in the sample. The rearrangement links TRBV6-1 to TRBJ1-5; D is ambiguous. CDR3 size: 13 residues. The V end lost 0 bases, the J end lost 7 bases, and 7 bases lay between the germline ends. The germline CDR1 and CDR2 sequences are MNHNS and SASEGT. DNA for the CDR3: TGTGCCAGCAGTGAAGCAGGGCCCCAGCCCCAGCATTTT. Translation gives CASSEAGPQPQHF.

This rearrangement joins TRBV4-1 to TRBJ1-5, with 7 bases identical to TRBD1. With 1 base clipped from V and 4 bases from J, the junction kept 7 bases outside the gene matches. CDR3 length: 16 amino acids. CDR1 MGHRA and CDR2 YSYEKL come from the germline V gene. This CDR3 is CASSQAPAGGNQPQHF. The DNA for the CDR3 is TGCGCCAGCAGCCAAGCCCCCGCAGGGGGGAATCAGCCCCAGCATTTT.

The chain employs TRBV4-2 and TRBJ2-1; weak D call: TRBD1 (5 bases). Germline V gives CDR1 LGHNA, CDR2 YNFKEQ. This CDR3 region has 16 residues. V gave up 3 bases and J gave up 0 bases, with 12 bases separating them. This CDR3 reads CASSQTARSSYNEQFF. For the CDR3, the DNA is TGTGCCAGCAGCCAGACAGCGCGGAGCTCCTACAATGAGCAGTTCTTC.

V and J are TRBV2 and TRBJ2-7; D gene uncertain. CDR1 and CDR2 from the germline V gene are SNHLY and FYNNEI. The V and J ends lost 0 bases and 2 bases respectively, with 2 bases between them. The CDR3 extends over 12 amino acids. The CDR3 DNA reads TGTGCCAGCAGTGAAGCGGCCTACGAGCAGTACTTC. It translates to CASSEAAYEQYF.

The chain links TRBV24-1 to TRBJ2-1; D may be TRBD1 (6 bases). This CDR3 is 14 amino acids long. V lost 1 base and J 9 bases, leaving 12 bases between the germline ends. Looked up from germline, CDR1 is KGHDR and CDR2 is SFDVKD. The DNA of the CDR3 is TGTGCCACCAGTGATTTCCTCCAGGGGAGTGAGCAGTTCTTC. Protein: CATSDFLQGSEQFF.

CDR3 in amino acids: CASSLSGTSARGETQYF. The CDR3 nucleotides read TGTGCCAGTAGTCTCTCCGGGACTAGCGCCCGAGGGGAGACCCAGTACTTC. The chain links TRBV19 to TRBJ2-5; 10 bases are a match to TRBD2. Germline CDR1 reads LNHDA; CDR2 reads SQIVND (reference sequence). This CDR3 has 17 residues. V trimming: 5 bases; J trimming: 5 bases; junction bases outside the gene matches: 14.

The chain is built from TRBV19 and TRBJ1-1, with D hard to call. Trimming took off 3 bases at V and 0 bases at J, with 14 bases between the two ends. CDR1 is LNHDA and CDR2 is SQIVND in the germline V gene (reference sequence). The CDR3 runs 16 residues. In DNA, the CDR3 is TGTGCCAGTAGTATGGCGGTGGGCAGACTGAACACTGAAGCTTTCTTT. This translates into CASSMAVGRLNTEAFF. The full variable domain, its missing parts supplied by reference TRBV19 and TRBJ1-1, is DGGITQSPKYLFRKEGQNVTLSCEQNLNHDAMYWYRQDPGQGLRLIYYSQIVNDFQKGDIAEGYSVSREKKESFPLTVTSAQKNPTAFYLCASSMAVGRLNTEAFFGQGTRLTVV.

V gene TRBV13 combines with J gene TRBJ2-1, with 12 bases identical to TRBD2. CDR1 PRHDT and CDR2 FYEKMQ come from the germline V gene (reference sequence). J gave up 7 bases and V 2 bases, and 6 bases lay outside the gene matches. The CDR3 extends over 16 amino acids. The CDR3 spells CASSLSLAGGRNEQFF. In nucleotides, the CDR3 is TGTGCCAGCAGCTTATCACTAGCGGGAGGTCGGAATGAGCAGTTCTTC.

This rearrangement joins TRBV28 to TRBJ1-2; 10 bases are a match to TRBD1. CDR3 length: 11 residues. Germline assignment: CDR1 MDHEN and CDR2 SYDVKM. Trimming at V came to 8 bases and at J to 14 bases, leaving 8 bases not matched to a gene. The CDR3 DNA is TGTGCCAGCTACGGACAGGGGGGGTGGACCTTC. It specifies CASYGQGGWTF.

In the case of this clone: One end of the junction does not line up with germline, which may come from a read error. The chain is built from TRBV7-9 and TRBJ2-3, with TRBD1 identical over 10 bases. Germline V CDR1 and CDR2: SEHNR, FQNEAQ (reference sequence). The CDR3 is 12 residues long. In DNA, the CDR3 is TGTGCCAGCAGCTTAGACCCGGGACAGGGGATTTTT. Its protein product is CASSLDPGQGIF.

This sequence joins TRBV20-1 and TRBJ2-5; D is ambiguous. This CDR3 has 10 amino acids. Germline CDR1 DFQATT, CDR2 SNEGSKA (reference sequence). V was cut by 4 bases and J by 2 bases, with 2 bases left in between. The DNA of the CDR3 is TGCAGTGCTATACAAGAGACCCAGTACTTC. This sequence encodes CSAIQETQYF.

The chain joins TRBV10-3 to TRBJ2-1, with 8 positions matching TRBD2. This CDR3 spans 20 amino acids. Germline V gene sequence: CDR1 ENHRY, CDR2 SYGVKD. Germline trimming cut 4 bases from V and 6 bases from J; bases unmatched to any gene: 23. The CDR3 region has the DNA TGTGCCATCAGTGGGGGCGGGGCTAGCGGGCGAAAGGGGAATACCAATGAGCAGTTCTTC. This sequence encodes CAISGGGASGRKGNTNEQFF.

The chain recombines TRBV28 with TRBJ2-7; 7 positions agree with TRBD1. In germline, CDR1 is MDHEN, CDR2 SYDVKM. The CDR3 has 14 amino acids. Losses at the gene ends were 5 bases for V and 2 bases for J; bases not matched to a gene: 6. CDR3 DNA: TGTGCCAGCAGTGGTGGACAGGCCCCCTACGAGCAGTACTTC. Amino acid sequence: CASSGGQAPYEQYF.

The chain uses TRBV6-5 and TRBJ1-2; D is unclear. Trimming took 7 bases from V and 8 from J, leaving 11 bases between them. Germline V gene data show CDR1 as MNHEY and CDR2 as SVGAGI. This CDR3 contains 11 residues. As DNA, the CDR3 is TGTGCCAGCACCACTGGAAAGGGCTACACCTTC. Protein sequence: CASTTGKGYTF.

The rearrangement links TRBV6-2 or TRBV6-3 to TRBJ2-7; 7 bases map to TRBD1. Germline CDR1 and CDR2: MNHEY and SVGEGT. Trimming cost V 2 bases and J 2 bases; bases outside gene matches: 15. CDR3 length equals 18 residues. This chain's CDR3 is CASSYDRDGDSRPYEQYF. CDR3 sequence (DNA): TGTGCCAGCAGTTACGATCGAGACGGGGACAGCCGTCCCTACGAGCAGTACTTC.